This T cell receptor beta chain derives from a study of neurological immune-mediated disorders. This clonotype was detected only a few times. The antigen is not known. The time point: longitudinal time-point 3. Findings of the study overall: Subjects shared no identical expanded-clone CDR3 amino acid sequences, suggesting private TCR-beta repertoires in all groups. TCR clonal expansion peaked in HTLV-1-associated myelopathy patients and was lowest in multiple sclerosis patients.

5'RACE employing 10-nucleotide random UMIs yielded the cDNA. In TCRdb, the 5' RACE reads were re-called with MiXCR into one record per CDR3 protein. The sample consists of about 45,000 distinct CDR3 sequences, roughly 12% of them appearing once. Looked up from germline, CDR1 is SGHAT and CDR2 is FQNNGV. The V and J ends lost 11 bases and 5 bases, in that order; junction bases with no gene match: 9. This CDR3 is built from 13 residues. The chain combines TRBV11-2 with TRBJ2-5, with 9 bases aligning to TRBD2. The clonotype was recovered from a young man in good health. Sequences were obtained from PBMCs. CDR3 DNA: TGTGCCCGCGGGGGGGCGGCTCGTGAGACCCAGTACTTC. Its translation: CARGGAARETQYF.